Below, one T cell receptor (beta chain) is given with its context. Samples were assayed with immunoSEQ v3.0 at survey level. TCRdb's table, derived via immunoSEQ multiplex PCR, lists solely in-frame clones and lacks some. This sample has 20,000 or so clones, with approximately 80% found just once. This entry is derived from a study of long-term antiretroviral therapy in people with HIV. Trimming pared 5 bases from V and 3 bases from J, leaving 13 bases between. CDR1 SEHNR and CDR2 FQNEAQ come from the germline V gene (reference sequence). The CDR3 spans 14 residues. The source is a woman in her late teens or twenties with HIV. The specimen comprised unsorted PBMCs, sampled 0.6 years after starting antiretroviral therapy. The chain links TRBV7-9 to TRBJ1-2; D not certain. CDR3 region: CASSVPWSDYGYTF. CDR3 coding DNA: TGTGCCAGCAGCGTGCCTTGGTCGGACTATGGCTACACCTTC.